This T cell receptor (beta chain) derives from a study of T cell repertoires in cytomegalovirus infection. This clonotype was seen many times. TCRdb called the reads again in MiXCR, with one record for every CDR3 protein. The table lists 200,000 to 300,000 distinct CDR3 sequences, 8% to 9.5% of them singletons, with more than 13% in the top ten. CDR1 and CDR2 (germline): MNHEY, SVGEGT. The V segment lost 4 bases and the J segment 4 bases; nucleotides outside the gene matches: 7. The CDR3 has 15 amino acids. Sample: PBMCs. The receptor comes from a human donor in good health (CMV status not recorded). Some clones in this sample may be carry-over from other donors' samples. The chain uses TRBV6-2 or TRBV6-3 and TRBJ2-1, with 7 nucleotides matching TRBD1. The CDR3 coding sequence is TGTGCCAGCAGTTTGGTAGACAGGGCATACAATGAGCAGTTCTTC. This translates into CASSLVDRAYNEQFF.